This is a list of T cell receptor beta chains from one sample in a study of neoadjuvant nivolumab and ipilimumab in lung cancer. The method was immunoSEQ multiplex PCR; TCRdb's version includes in-frame clones alone and lacks a portion of them. The data show fewer than 20,000 clones, with about nine tenths seen just once and over 2% held by the top ten. This specimen was peripheral blood, taken before neoadjuvant nivolumab, alone or with ipilimumab. The receptor set was obtained from an adult with non-small cell lung cancer. Both conserved end residues are part of each CDR3. D genes are given only for firm matches. Size values are once, few and many counts, or a class for expanded clones, and some rows have none.

>13|TRBV5-4|NA|TRBJ1-4|NA
TGTGCCAGCACGGTCACTCCCGAGGCAAAACTGTTTTTT
CASTVTPEAKLFF
>15|TRBV7-9|NA|TRBJ2-3|NA
TGTGCCAGCAGCTTAGCAGGGCTAGCATCGGATACGCAGTATTTT
CASSLAGLASDTQYF
>14|TRBV12-5|TRBD1|TRBJ2-7|once
TGTGCTAGTGCCTTGGGACAGGGGGTGGACGAGCAGTACTTC
CASALGQGVDEQYF
>15|TRBV2|TRBD2|TRBJ2-7|NA
TGTGCCAGCAGTGAGGAGGGACTAGCGGGCAGCGAGCAGTACTTC
CASSEEGLAGSEQYF
>14|TRBV10-3|NA|TRBJ1-1|NA
TGTGCCATCAGTGGGTCGCCGGAGAACACTGAAGCTTTCTTT
CAISGSPENTEAFF
>13|TRBV7-2|NA|TRBJ2-5|NA
TGTGCCAGCAGCTTCCCGGGTCTGGAGACCCAGTACTTC
CASSFPGLETQYF
>15|TRBV19|NA|TRBJ2-1|few
TGTGCCAGTAGTAGGGCCGGGCTTACGCCAAATGAGCAGTTCTTC
CASSRAGLTPNEQFF
>13|TRBV5-6|NA|TRBJ1-2|once
TGTGCCAGCAGCTTGTGGGGGGTCTATGGCTACACCTTC
CASSLWGVYGYTF
>11|TRBV19|NA|TRBJ2-7|few
TGTGCCAGCGGTAAACGGGACGAGCAGTACTTC
CASGKRDEQYF
>15|TRBV5-4|NA|TRBJ1-1|NA
TGTGCCAGCAGCTTGGATGTGGGGAGGAACACTGAAGCTTTCTTT
CASSLDVGRNTEAFF
>12|TRBV29-1|NA|TRBJ1-4|NA
TGCAGCGTTGGCAGGAGGGGTGAAAAACTGTTTTTT
CSVGRRGEKLFF
>13|TRBV30|TRBD1|TRBJ2-7|NA
TGTGCCTGGAGTAGGCAGGGGGCGAACGAGCAGTACTTC
CAWSRQGANEQYF
>17|TRBV5-1|NA|TRBJ2-1|NA
TGCGCCAGCAGCTTGGATCTCGCCCCTAGCTCCTACAATGAGCAGTTCTTC
CASSLDLAPSSYNEQFF
>12|TRBV29-1|TRBD1|TRBJ2-7|NA
TGCAGCGCTGCGACAGGGGGTTACGAGCAGTACTTC
CSAATGGYEQYF
>14|TRBV29-1|TRBD2|TRBJ2-1|NA
TGCAGCGCCCTGGGACTAGCGGGTTACAATGAGCAGTTCTTC
CSALGLAGYNEQFF
>15|TRBV4-1|NA|TRBJ2-3|NA
TGCGCCAGCAGCCAAGATCGAGGGGGTGCAGATACGCAGTATTTT
CASSQDRGGADTQYF
>13|TRBV5-4|NA|TRBJ2-3|NA
TGTGCCAGCAGCTTGCCTCCCACAGATACGCAGTATTTT
CASSLPPTDTQYF
>15|TRBV6-5|NA|TRBJ1-5|NA
TGTGCCAGCAGACTGACGGCTCTGGGCAATCAGCCCCAGCATTTT
CASRLTALGNQPQHF
>15|TRBV5-8|NA|TRBJ1-5|NA
TGTGCCAGCAGCTTCCCAGGTTATAGCAATCAGCCCCAGCATTTT
CASSFPGYSNQPQHF
>13|TRBV6-5|NA|TRBJ2-7|NA
TGTGCCAGCAGTCTCAGAGAGACCTACGAGCAGTACTTC
CASSLRETYEQYF
>15|TRBV7-8|NA|TRBJ1-2|NA
TGTGCCAGCAGCTTAGGGGGTCCTTTTAGGTATGGCTACACCTTC
CASSLGGPFRYGYTF
>13|TRBV11-2|NA|TRBJ2-3|NA
TGTGCCAGCAGCCCCGACCGCACAGATACGCAGTATTTT
CASSPDRTDTQYF
>17|TRBV7-3|TRBD2|TRBJ2-5|NA
TGTGCCAGCAGCTTAAGTTCGGGGACTAGCGGAGAAGAGACCCAGTACTTC
CASSLSSGTSGEETQYF
>12|TRBV30|TRBD1|TRBJ1-1|NA
TGTGCCTGCCAGGGGGCGAACACTGAAGCTTTCTTT
CACQGANTEAFF
>17|TRBV18|TRBD2|TRBJ2-1|once
TGTGCCAGCTCACCACTTACTAGCGGGAGTGCATACAATGAGCAGTTCTTC
CASSPLTSGSAYNEQFF
>15|TRBV4-2|TRBD1|TRBJ1-2|NA
TGTGCCAGCAGCCAAGGCATGGACAGGGCTTCTGGCTACACCTTC
CASSQGMDRASGYTF
>14|TRBV7-9|NA|TRBJ1-4|NA
TGTGCCAGCAGCCCCCCGGGACAATCTAGGAAACTGTTTTTT
CASSPPGQSRKLFF
>16|TRBV7-9|NA|TRBJ2-6|NA
TGTGCCAGCAGCGTACAGGTCAACTCTGGGGCCAACGTCCTGACTTTC
CASSVQVNSGANVLTF
>13|TRBV7-6|NA|TRBJ2-7|NA
TGTGCCAGCAGCTTAGGGGCCTCCTACGAGCAGTACTTC
CASSLGASYEQYF
>12|TRBV18|TRBD1|TRBJ2-7|few
TGTGCCAGCTCACCACGACAGGGCGAGCAGTACTTC
CASSPRQGEQYF
>15|TRBV11-2|NA|TRBJ2-1|NA
TGTGCCAGCAGCCGGGACGTTAGCTCCTACAATGAGCAGTTCTTC
CASSRDVSSYNEQFF
>13|TRBV6-1|NA|TRBJ1-1|NA
TGTGCCAGCAGGCCACAGGGATCTACTGAAGCTTTCTTT
CASRPQGSTEAFF